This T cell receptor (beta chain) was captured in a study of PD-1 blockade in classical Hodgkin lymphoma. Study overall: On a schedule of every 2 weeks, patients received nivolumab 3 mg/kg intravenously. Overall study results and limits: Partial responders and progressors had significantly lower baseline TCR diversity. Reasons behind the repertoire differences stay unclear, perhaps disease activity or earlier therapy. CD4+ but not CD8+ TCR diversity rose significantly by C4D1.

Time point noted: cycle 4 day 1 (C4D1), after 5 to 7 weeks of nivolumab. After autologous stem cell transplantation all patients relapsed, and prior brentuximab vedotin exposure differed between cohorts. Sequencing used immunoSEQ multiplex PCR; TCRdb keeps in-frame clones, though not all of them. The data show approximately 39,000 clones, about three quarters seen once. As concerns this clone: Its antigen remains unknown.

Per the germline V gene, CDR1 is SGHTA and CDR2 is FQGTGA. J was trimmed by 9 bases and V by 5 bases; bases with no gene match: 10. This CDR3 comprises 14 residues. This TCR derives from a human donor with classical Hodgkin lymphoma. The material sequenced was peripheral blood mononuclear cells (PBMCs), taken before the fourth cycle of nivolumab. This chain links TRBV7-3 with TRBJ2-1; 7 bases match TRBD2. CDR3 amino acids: CASSQSSAGVEQFF. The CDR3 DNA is TGTGCCAGCAGCCAAAGCTCGGCGGGGGTTGAGCAGTTCTTC.